This T cell receptor beta chain is from a study of spatial heterogeneity in lung cancer. Trimming pared 1 base from V and 2 bases from J, leaving 9 bases between. The V gene's germline CDR1 is KGHDR and CDR2 SFDVKD. This CDR3 contains 15 residues. From the 5' RACE reads, TCRdb called clonotypes with MiXCR, one entry per CDR3 protein. The sample has about 38,000 distinct CDR3 sequences; 6.5% to 8.5% are singletons. Time point indicated: sample taken at primary tumor resection. The authors sequenced whole RNA from tumor, nontumor lung or frozen PBMC without sorting. This clonotype was found many times. The sequence came from a male donor with early-stage non-small cell lung cancer. Sequences were derived from PBMCs, sampled at surgery. The V gene is TRBV24-1, the J gene TRBJ2-3; possibly TRBD1 for D (6 bases). CDR3 sequence (DNA): TGTGCCACCAGTGATTTAGGGGGAGTCACAGATACGCAGTATTTT. Its protein product is CATSDLGGVTDTQYF.